This T cell receptor beta chain was identified during a study of shared clonotypes between healthy human individuals. Overall study context: Donor composition was a couple of women and a few men, aged 18 to 49.

TCRdb's copy holds only in-frame clones and misses some; the assay was immunoSEQ multiplex PCR. The data hold around 1.4 million clones, with 98% to 99% observed a single time. Each of the donors was a healthy adult who was HIV-negative and had not had a recent acute infection or vaccination. The count of this clone is one. The sequenced sample was naive CD4+ T cells sorted from blood. Specified subset: CD45RA+ positively selected. The sequence was obtained from a man aged 25 to 45 in good health.

CDR3 bases: TGCAGCGTTGTTGGACCTTTTGAAGCTTTCTTT. Amino acids: CSVVGPFEAFF. The rearrangement links TRBV29-1 to TRBJ1-1; unclear D gene. With 4 bases removed from V and 7 bases from J, the gap between germline ends came to 10 bases. The CDR3 runs to 11 residues. Germline V gene data show CDR1 as SQVTM and CDR2 as ANQGSEA.